This record concerns one TCR beta chain sequence. What it binds is not known. This entry belongs to a study of T-cell reconstitution after alpha-beta-depleted transplantation in children. The CDR3 is made up of 14 amino acids. Trimming stripped 5 bases from V and 5 bases from J, with 18 bases between. CDR1 DFQATT and CDR2 SNEGSKA come from the germline V gene (reference sequence). It was with unique molecular identifiers that the TCRbeta library was prepared. Each CDR3 protein is one row after TCRdb ran MiXCR on the PCR reads. The sample has around 700,000 distinct CDR3 sequences, around 13% seen once. The study's findings and limits: Surviving thymic progenitors and recipient T cells were the source of high TCRbeta diversity at day 60 in some patients. Fresh T-cell production supplied most of the T-cell counts and diversity seen one year after transplant. Reported findings indicate that, about two months after transplant, alpha-beta T cells came from several hundred expanded clones, which were derived from non-depleted graft cells.

The chain couples TRBV20-1 to TRBJ2-5, with D perhaps matching TRBD2 (6 bases). This clonotype was sampled from a girl aged 2-15 years with congenital amegakaryocytic thrombocytopenia, due to receive a stem cell transplant. Source: PBMCs, taken before TCRalphabeta/CD19-depleted stem cell transplant. CDR3 coding DNA: TGCAGTGCTTCAAAAGACGGGGACTGGGAGACCCAGTACTTC. This sequence encodes CSASKDGDWETQYF.